The 32 T cell receptor beta chains presented below share a single source sample, sequenced in a study of cytomegalovirus exposure and HLA in healthy donors. The PCR employed 60 Vbeta primers together with 13 Jbeta primers. Data came from immunoSEQ multiplex PCR; TCRdb stores just in-frame clones and leaves some out. The sample holds about 150,000 clones, 76% seen once. The specimen sequenced was PBMCs. These receptors all come from a middle-aged woman in good health and CMV-seronegative.

This chain uses TRBV27 with TRBJ2-5, with D possibly matching TRBD2 (5 bases). TRBJ2-7 explains the end of the DNA better; the J call may be wrong. Germline V gene lookup returns CDR1 MNHEY and CDR2 SMNVEV (reference sequence). CDR3 length: 15 residues. The CDR3 spells CASSLGSGPFYEQYF. The CDR3 bases are TGTGCCAGCAGTTTAGGGAGCGGACCCTTCTACGAGCAGTACTTC.

The chain links TRBV5-1 to TRBJ2-5, with TRBD2 matching 8 bases. From germline, CDR1 is SGHRS and CDR2 YFSETQ. The CDR3 spans 18 residues. V lost 0 bases to trimming and J lost 2 bases; unmatched junction nucleotides: 12. The CDR3 DNA sequence: TGCGCCAGCAGCTTGGTAGCTAGCGGGTTGACAACGCAAGAGACCCAGTACTTC. It codes for CASSLVASGLTTQETQYF.

The chain recombines TRBV19 with TRBJ1-3; D perhaps matches TRBD1 (5 bases). The CDR3 is 14 amino acids. Trimming shortened V by 6 bases and J by 1 base, and 10 bases separated the two germline ends. CDR1 and CDR2 (germline): LNHDA, SQIVND (reference sequence). CDR3 sequence: CASSPRVSGNTIYF. The CDR3 nucleotides read TGTGCCAGTAGCCCCAGGGTGTCTGGAAACACCATATATTTT.

The rearrangement links TRBV5-1 to TRBJ2-1; D perhaps matches TRBD2 (6 bases). Trimming took 0 bases from V and 4 from J, leaving 11 bases between them. The CDR3 sequence is 15 residues long. CDR1 SGHRS and CDR2 YFSETQ come from the germline V gene. The CDR3 region has the DNA TGCGCCAGCAGCTTGGTCGGGGGAGCTTACAATGAGCAGTTCTTC. Amino acids: CASSLVGGAYNEQFF.

Comments on this clone: The sample holds other DNA sequences that translate to the same CDR3. CDR3 sequence reads: CASSLYEAREGNTEAFF. Written as DNA, the CDR3 is TGTGCCAGCAGCCTGTACGAGGCGAGGGAGGGGAACACTGAAGCTTTCTTT. The rearrangement links TRBV5-4 to TRBJ1-1; D unclear. V lost 4 bases to trimming and J lost 1 base, with 20 bases between them. There are 17 residues in the CDR3. CDR1 SGHNT and CDR2 YYREEE come from the germline V gene (reference sequence).

The chain recombines TRBV25-1 with TRBJ2-3; TRBD1 matches at 9 bases. The V segment lost 1 base and the J segment 0 bases; nucleotides outside the gene matches: 2. Germline V gives CDR1 MGHDK, CDR2 SYGVNS. The CDR3 has 16 residues. The CDR3 loop is CASSESTGGSTDTQYF. For the CDR3, the DNA is TGTGCCAGCAGTGAATCGACAGGGGGTAGCACAGATACGCAGTATTTT.

CDR3 nucleotides: TGTGCCAGCAGCTTTCCGGACTCTAGCGGGAGGGTCACCACCTACAATGAGCAGTTCTTC. Its translation: CASSFPDSSGRVTTYNEQFF. The chain recombines TRBV7-8 with TRBJ2-1, with 12 bases aligning to TRBD2. Unmatched junction bases numbered 14, after V lost 3 bases and J lost 2 bases. The CDR3 is made up of 20 amino acids. Per germline, CDR1 SGHVS and CDR2 FQNEAQ. Using reference TRBV7-8 and TRBJ2-1 for the parts outside the CDR3, the full variable domain is GAGVSQSPRYKVAKRGQDVALRCDPISGHVSLFWYQQALGQGPEFLTYFQNEAQLDKSGLPSDRFFAERPEGSVSTLKIQRTQQEDSAVYLCASSFPDSSGRVTTYNEQFFGPGTRLTVL.

The rearrangement uses TRBV5-4 and TRBJ1-1, with 8 bases aligning to TRBD1. CDR3 length: 15 residues. CDR1 is SGHNT, CDR2 YYREEE, per germline (reference sequence). J gave up 6 bases and V 7 bases, and 14 bases lay outside the gene matches. The DNA for the CDR3 is TGTGCCAGCGGGAGACAGGGGAGCGTTTACTCTGAAGCTTTCTTT. Encoded protein: CASGRQGSVYSEAFF.

About this clone itself: Other DNA sequences in this specimen translate into the identical CDR3. CDR3 DNA: TGTGCCAGCAGTTTACAGGGGCCGAATCAGCCCCAGCATTTT. This translates into CASSLQGPNQPQHF. The chain combines TRBV27 with TRBJ1-5; D possibly corresponds to TRBD1 (6 bases). The CDR3 length is 14 residues. V dropped 2 bases and J dropped 4 bases, with 9 bases sitting between them. Germline-derived CDR1 and CDR2 are MNHEY and SMNVEV (reference sequence).

This clone has more than one count but fewer than ten. The chain links TRBV4-2 to TRBJ1-2; no clear D. Deletions cut 1 base from V and 2 bases from J, with 11 bases between. This CDR3 comprises 15 residues. Germline V lookup: CDR1 LGHNA, CDR2 YNFKEQ. CDR3 nucleotide sequence: TGTGCCAGCAGCCAAGTTACCGCGCGAAACTATGGCTACACCTTC. Protein product: CASSQVTARNYGYTF.

V is TRBV28 and J is TRBJ1-1; 8 positions match TRBD1. Trimming at V came to 2 bases and at J to 1 base, leaving 0 bases not matched to a gene. Germline lookup yields CDR1 MDHEN and CDR2 SYDVKM. CDR3 length equals 14 residues. The CDR3 loop is CASSLTGGNTEAFF. In DNA form, the CDR3 reads TGTGCCAGCAGTTTAACAGGGGGGAACACTGAAGCTTTCTTT.

The J gene is TRBJ2-3, the V gene TRBV9; 9 bases align to TRBD1. CDR1 and CDR2 from the germline V gene are SGDLS and YYNGEE. The CDR3 has 16 residues. J lost 5 bases, V lost 0 bases, and 7 bases had no gene match. For the CDR3, the DNA is TGTGCCAGCAGCGTAGAGGGGACAGGGTTCTTAGATACGCAGTATTTT. Translated, it gives CASSVEGTGFLDTQYF.

Concerning this clone: Other DNA sequences of this sample code for an identical CDR3. The J gene is TRBJ1-4, the V gene TRBV5-1; a weak D match, TRBD1 (5 bases). Trimming shortened V by 0 bases and J by 8 bases, and 11 bases separated the two germline ends. Germline loops: CDR1 SGHRS, CDR2 YFSETQ. The CDR3 consists of 14 residues. The CDR3 here is CASSLGQGGEKLFF. DNA of the CDR3: TGCGCCAGCAGCTTGGGCCAGGGCGGCGAAAAACTGTTTTTT.

The chain uses TRBV10-3 and TRBJ2-7, with 7 bases that match TRBD2. V shed 4 bases, J shed 0 bases, and the junction held 6 bases outside the gene matches. CDR3 length equals 15 residues. Germline-derived CDR1 and CDR2 are ENHRY and SYGVKD. DNA of the CDR3: TGTGCCATCAGTGTCTCCACTAGCGCCTCCTACGAGCAGTACTTC. Translation gives CAISVSTSASYEQYF.

This clone appeared once. V and J are TRBV5-4 and TRBJ2-3, with 9 bases aligning to TRBD2. Germline V lookup: CDR1 SGHNT, CDR2 YYREEE (reference sequence). The CDR3 is made up of 16 amino acids. V trimming: 3 bases; J trimming: 2 bases; junction bases outside the gene matches: 7. CDR3: CASSYRLAGDTDTQYF. The CDR3 DNA reads TGTGCCAGCAGCTACCGGTTAGCGGGGGACACAGATACGCAGTATTTT.

The chain recombines TRBV19 with TRBJ2-7; the match to TRBD1 covers 12 bases. Germline CDR1 LNHDA, CDR2 SQIVND (reference sequence). The CDR3 loop spans 15 amino acids. Trimming took 6 bases from V and 3 from J; bases not matched to a gene: 6. The CDR3 loop is CASRQGQGANYEQYF. In nucleotides, the CDR3 is TGTGCCAGTAGACAGGGACAGGGGGCCAACTACGAGCAGTACTTC. The full variable domain, completed using reference TRBV19 and TRBJ2-7, is DGGITQSPKYLFRKEGQNVTLSCEQNLNHDAMYWYRQDPGQGLRLIYYSQIVNDFQKGDIAEGYSVSREKKESFPLTVTSAQKNPTAFYLCASRQGQGANYEQYFGPGTRLTVT.

The V and J genes are TRBV30 and TRBJ1-1; 7 nucleotides match TRBD1. With V trimmed by 5 bases and J by 12 bases, 12 bases remained unmatched. The CDR3 covers 12 residues. Germline assignment: CDR1 GTSNPN and CDR2 SVGIG (reference sequence). CDR3 sequence: CAWGPGGLKSFF. The CDR3 coding sequence is TGTGCCTGGGGGCCAGGGGGATTGAAATCTTTCTTT.

The chain couples TRBV11-2 to TRBJ2-1, with 8 bases fitting TRBD1. CDR1 SGHAT and CDR2 FQNNGV come from the germline V gene. Losses at the gene ends were 3 bases for V and 15 bases for J; bases not matched to a gene: 7. This CDR3 has 12 amino acids. The CDR3 protein is CASSFTWDRWFF. The CDR3 DNA is TGTGCCAGCAGCTTCACATGGGACAGGTGGTTCTTC.

This clone was recorded a few times. The V and J genes are TRBV10-3 and TRBJ1-2, with TRBD1 identical over 7 bases. V lost 4 bases and J lost 5; bases outside the gene matches: 7. Looked up from germline, CDR1 is ENHRY and CDR2 is SYGVKD. The CDR3 contains 14 residues. CDR3 nucleotides: TGTGCCATCAGTGGGAACCTACAGGGGTATGGCTACACCTTC. It encodes CAISGNLQGYGYTF.

The rearrangement uses TRBV7-2 and TRBJ1-2; D remains unclear. Trimming removed 6 bases at V and 4 bases at J, with 9 bases between. The germline V gene has CDR1 SGHTA and CDR2 FQGNSA. The CDR3 extends over 12 amino acids. CDR3 DNA sequence: TGTGCCAGCAGTTCGGGGAGCTATGGCTACACCTTC. Translating gives CASSSGSYGYTF.

This clone occurred a few times. The chain recombines TRBV4-1 with TRBJ1-2; D uncertain. Germline V gene data show CDR1 as MGHRA and CDR2 as YSYEKL. V was pared by 1 base and J by 10 bases, with 13 bases between. CDR3 length equals 13 residues. CDR3 sequence (DNA): TGCGCCAGCAGCCAAGTTGCTACAGCATTCTACACCTTC. Its translation is CASSQVATAFYTF.

The chain employs TRBV29-1 and TRBJ2-7, with 8 bases matching TRBD2. V gave up 5 bases and J gave up 4 bases; unmatched junction bases: 13. The CDR3 consists of 15 residues. Germline CDR1 SQVTM, CDR2 ANQGSEA. The DNA for the CDR3 is TGCAGCGTTCCCATGACCGGGACTAGTCATTACGAGCAGTACTTC. The encoded protein is CSVPMTGTSHYEQYF.

The genes are TRBV19 and TRBJ2-7; 9 positions agree with TRBD1. V was pared by 3 bases and J by 1 base, with 1 base of the junction left unmatched. The CDR3 runs to 14 residues. Germline lookup yields CDR1 LNHDA and CDR2 SQIVND (reference sequence). CDR3 in DNA: TGTGCCAGTAGTATGGACAGGGGTTCCTACGAGCAGTACTTC. Amino acid sequence: CASSMDRGSYEQYF.

V is TRBV10-2 and J is TRBJ2-5; 10 bases fit TRBD2. From germline, CDR1 is WSHSY and CDR2 SAAADI. CDR3 length: 14 residues. V was clipped by 0 bases and J by 14 bases; unmatched bases: 9. The DNA of the CDR3 is TGCGCCAGCAGTGAGTCTCGACTAGCGGGCCCGCTATACTTC. Translation: CASSESRLAGPLYF.

The rearrangement links TRBV11-2 to TRBJ1-5; D ambiguous. V was trimmed by 2 bases and J by 4 bases, leaving 12 bases between them. This CDR3 has 15 amino acids. Germline values: CDR1 SGHAT, CDR2 FQNNGV. The CDR3 loop reads CASSLSVGLNQPQHF. CDR3 bases: TGTGCCAGCAGCTTATCAGTGGGCCTTAATCAGCCCCAGCATTTT.

Of note for this clone: At one boundary the junction diverges from the germline segment, which might be a read error. The V gene is TRBV30, the J gene TRBJ2-2; maybe TRBD2 (5 bases). Germline V gene data show CDR1 as GTSNPN and CDR2 as SVGIG (reference sequence). This CDR3 is 13 amino acids long. CDR3 loop: CAWSKRTTGELLF. DNA of the CDR3: TGTGCCTGGAGTAAAAGAACCACCGGGGAGCTGCTTTTT. The full variable domain, rest sourced from reference TRBV30 and TRBJ2-2, is SQTIHQWPATLVQPVGSPLSLECTVEGTSNPNLYWYRQAAGRGLQLLFYSVGIGQISSEVPQNLSASRPQDRQFILSSKKLLLSDSGFYLCAWSKRTTGELLFGEGSRLTVL.

The chain is built from TRBV7-9 and TRBJ1-2; maybe TRBD1 (6 bases). CDR1 and CDR2 from the germline V gene are SEHNR and FQNEAQ (reference sequence). The CDR3 runs 17 residues. V lost 5 bases, J lost 3 bases, and 22 bases lay in between. The CDR3 here is CASSTNHGQQSHYGYTF. The CDR3 DNA reads TGTGCCAGCAGCACCAATCATGGACAGCAATCTCACTATGGCTACACCTTC.

The chain combines TRBV5-4 with TRBJ1-5; no firm D call. The CDR3 length is 13 residues. V lost 0 bases, J lost 5 bases, and 6 bases lay in between. From germline, CDR1 is SGHNT and CDR2 YYREEE (reference sequence). The CDR3 sequence is CASSLGGDQPQHF. Here the CDR3 DNA reads TGTGCCAGCAGCTTGGGCGGAGATCAGCCCCAGCATTTT.

About this clone: The germline gene is not matched at one end of the junction; a read error may be the cause. The CDR3 coding sequence is TGTTCCAGCAGCTTAGACAGGAGTAACTATGGCTACACCTTC. The encoded protein is CSSSLDRSNYGYTF. This rearrangement joins TRBV7-9 to TRBJ1-2; a weak D match, TRBD1 (6 bases). The CDR3 loop spans 14 amino acids. Per the germline V gene, CDR1 is SEHNR and CDR2 is FQNEAQ (reference sequence).

The chain has TRBV9 and TRBJ2-1; 10 bases line up with TRBD2. Germline loops: CDR1 SGDLS, CDR2 YYNGEE. This CDR3 spans 18 amino acids. Losses at the gene ends were 0 bases for V and 6 bases for J; bases not matched to a gene: 12. The CDR3 nucleotides are TGTGCCAGCAGCGTAGTCGTCCAAACAGCGGGAGGGCTCAATGAGCAGTTCTTC. This codes for CASSVVVQTAGGLNEQFF.

The genes are TRBV7-8 and TRBJ2-1; TRBD2 agrees at 8 bases. The germline V gene has CDR1 SGHVS and CDR2 FQNEAQ. The CDR3 has 13 amino acids. The V and J ends lost 4 bases and 14 bases, in that order; junction bases with no gene match: 10. As DNA, the CDR3 is TGTGCCAGCAGCTCGGGACTCTTCGGGGGGGAGTTCTTC. This gives the protein CASSSGLFGGEFF. Based on the CDR3 plus reference TRBV7-8 and TRBJ2-1, the full variable domain is GAGVSQSPRYKVAKRGQDVALRCDPISGHVSLFWYQQALGQGPEFLTYFQNEAQLDKSGLPSDRFFAERPEGSVSTLKIQRTQQEDSAVYLCASSSGLFGGEFFGPGTRLTVL.

The V gene is TRBV7-9, the J gene TRBJ2-1; 16 bases map to TRBD2. The CDR3 loop spans 19 amino acids. CDR1 SEHNR and CDR2 FQNEAQ come from the germline V gene (reference sequence). V lost 4 bases, J lost 5 bases, and 11 bases stayed unmatched. The CDR3 sequence is CASSSRGGTSGRGNNEQFF. CDR3 coding DNA: TGTGCCAGCAGCTCTAGAGGTGGGACTAGCGGGAGGGGGAACAATGAGCAGTTCTTC.